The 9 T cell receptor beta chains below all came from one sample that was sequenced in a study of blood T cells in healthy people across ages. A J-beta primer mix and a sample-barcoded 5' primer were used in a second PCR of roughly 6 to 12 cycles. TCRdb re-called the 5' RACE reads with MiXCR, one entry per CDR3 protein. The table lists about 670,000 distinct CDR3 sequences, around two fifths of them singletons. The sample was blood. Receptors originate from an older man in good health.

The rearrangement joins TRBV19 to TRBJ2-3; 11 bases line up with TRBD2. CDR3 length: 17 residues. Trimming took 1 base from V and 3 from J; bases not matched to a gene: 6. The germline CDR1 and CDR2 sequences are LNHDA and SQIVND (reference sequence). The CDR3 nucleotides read TGTGCCAGTAGTATAGGTCTAGCGGGGGGCGTTACAGATACGCAGTATTTT. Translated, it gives CASSIGLAGGVTDTQYF.

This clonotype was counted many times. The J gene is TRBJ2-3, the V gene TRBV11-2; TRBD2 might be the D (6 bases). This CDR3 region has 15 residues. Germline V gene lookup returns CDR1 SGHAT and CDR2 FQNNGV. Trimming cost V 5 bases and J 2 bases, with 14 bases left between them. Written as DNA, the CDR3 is TGTGCCAGCAGCCCAAGGACTACCTACACAGATACGCAGTATTTT. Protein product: CASSPRTTYTDTQYF.

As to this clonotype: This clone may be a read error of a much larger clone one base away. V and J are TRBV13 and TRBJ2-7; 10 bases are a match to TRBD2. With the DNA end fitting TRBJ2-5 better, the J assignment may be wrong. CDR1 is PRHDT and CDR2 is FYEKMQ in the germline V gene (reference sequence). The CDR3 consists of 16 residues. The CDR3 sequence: CASSLEVPSGSETQYF. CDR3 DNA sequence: TGTGCCAGCAGCTTAGAGGTCCCTAGCGGGAGTGAGACCCAGTACTTC.

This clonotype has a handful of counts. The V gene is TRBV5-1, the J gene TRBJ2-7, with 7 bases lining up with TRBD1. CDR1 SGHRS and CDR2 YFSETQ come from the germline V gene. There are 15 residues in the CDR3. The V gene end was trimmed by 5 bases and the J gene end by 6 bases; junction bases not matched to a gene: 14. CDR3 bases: TGCGCCAGCAGTCTACAGGGGTGGGGCTCCGGCGAGCAGTACTTC. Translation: CASSLQGWGSGEQYF.

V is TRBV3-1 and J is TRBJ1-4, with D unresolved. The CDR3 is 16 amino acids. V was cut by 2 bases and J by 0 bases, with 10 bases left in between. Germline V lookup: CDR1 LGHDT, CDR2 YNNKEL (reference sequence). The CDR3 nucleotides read TGTGCCAGCAGCCAACAGGCGTGGGCAACTAATGAAAAACTGTTTTTT. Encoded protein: CASSQQAWATNEKLFF. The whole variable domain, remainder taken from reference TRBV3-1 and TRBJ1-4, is DTAVSQTPKYLVTQMGNDKSIKCEQNLGHDTMYWYKQDSKKFLKIMFSYNNKELIINETVPNRFSPKSPDKAHLNLHINSLELGDSAVYFCASSQQAWATNEKLFFGSGTQLSVL.

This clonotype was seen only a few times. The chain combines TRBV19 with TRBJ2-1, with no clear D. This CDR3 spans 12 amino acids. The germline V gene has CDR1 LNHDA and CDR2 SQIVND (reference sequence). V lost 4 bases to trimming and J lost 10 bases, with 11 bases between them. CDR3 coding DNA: TGTGCCAGTAGTAGTTCCCGTTTGGAGCAGTTCTTC. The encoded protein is CASSSSRLEQFF.

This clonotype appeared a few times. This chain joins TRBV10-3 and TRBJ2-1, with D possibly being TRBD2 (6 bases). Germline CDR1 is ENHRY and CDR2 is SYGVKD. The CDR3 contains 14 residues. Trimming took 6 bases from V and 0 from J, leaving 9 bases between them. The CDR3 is CAIRAAGSYNEQFF. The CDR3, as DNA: TGTGCCATCAGGGCAGCGGGCTCCTACAATGAGCAGTTCTTC.

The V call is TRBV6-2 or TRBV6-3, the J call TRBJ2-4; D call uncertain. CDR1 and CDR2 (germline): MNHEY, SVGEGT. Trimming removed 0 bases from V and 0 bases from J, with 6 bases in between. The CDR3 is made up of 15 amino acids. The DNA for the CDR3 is TGTGCCAGCAGTTACTCGACCCTAGCCAAAAACATTCAGTACTTC. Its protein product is CASSYSTLAKNIQYF.

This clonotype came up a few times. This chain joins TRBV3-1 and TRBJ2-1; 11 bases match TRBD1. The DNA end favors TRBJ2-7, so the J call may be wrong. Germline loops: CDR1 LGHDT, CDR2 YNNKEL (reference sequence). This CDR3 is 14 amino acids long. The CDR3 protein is CASSRDRGSSEQYF. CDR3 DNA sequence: TGTGCCAGCAGCCGGGACAGGGGGTCAAGTGAGCAGTACTTC.